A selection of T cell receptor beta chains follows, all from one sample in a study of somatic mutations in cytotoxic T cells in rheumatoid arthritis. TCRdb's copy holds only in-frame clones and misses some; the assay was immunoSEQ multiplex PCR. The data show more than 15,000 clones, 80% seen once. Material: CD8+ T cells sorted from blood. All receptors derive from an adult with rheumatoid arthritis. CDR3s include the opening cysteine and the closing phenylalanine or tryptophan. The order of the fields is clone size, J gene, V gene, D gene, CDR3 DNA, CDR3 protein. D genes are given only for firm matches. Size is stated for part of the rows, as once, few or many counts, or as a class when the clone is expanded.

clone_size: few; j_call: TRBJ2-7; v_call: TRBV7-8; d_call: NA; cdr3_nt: TGTGCCAGCAGCTTAGGGAACGAGCAGTACTTC; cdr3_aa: CASSLGNEQYF
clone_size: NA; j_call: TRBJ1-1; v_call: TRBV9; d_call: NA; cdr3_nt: TGTGCCAGCAGCGTATCTGGGGCCTTAAGCCCTGAAGCTTTCTTT; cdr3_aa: CASSVSGALSPEAFF
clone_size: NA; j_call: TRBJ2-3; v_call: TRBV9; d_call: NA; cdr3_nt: TGTGCCAGCAGCGTAGAGGGCGGTAGGATCACAGATACGCAGTATTTT; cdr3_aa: CASSVEGGRITDTQYF
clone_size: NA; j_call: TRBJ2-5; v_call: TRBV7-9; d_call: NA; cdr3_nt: TGTGCCAGCAGCTTAGTGGGGGGGCTCGAGACCCAGTACTTC; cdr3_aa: CASSLVGGLETQYF
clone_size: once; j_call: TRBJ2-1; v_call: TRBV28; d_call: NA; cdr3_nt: TGTGCCAGCAGTTCTTCAGGGGGGGATGAGCAGTTCTTC; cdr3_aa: CASSSSGGDEQFF
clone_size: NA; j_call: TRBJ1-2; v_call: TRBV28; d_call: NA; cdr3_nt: TGTGCCAGCATCACGGAGTCCTATGGCTACACCTTC; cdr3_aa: CASITESYGYTF
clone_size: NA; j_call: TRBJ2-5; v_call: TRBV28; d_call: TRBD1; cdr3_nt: TGTGCCAGCAGTTTGGGCAGGGGGACGGAGACCCAGTACTTC; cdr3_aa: CASSLGRGTETQYF
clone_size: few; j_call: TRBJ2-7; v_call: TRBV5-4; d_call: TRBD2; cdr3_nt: TGTGCCAGCAGCCAAGGAGGCGGGGGGTCCGGGCAGTACTTC; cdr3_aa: CASSQGGGGSGQYF
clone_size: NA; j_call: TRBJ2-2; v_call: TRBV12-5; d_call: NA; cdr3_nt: TGTGCTAGTGGTCCCCATGGTAGGACCGGGGAGCTGTTTTTT; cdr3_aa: CASGPHGRTGELFF
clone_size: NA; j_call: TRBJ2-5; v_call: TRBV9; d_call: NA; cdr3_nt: TGTGCCAGCAGCGTATCCACTGCAAACACCGCTACCCAGTACTTC; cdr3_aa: CASSVSTANTATQYF
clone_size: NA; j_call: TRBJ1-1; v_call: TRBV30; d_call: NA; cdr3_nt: TGTGCCTGGGTCCGTCTTGCCAGGAACACTGAAGCTTTCTTT; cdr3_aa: CAWVRLARNTEAFF
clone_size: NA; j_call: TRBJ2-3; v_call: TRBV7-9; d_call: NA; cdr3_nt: TGTGCCTCGCAAACAGATACGCAGTATTTT; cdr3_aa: CASQTDTQYF
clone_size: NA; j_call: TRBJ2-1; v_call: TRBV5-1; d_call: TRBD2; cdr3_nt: TGCGCCAGCAGCTTACACGGGACTAGCGGGGTAAATGAGCAGTTCTTC; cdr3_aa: CASSLHGTSGVNEQFF
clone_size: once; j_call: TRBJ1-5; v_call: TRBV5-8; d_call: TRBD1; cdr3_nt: TGTGCCAGCATCCATGACAGGGGTAGCAATCAGCCCCAGCATTTT; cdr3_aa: CASIHDRGSNQPQHF